This T cell receptor beta chain was captured by sequencing in a study of blood T cell repertoires in COVID-19. Only in-frame clones appear in the TCRdb table, and some are missing; sequencing was by immunoSEQ multiplex PCR. Here the sample spans about 300,000 clones, 85% to 90% being singletons. CDR3 length: 13 amino acids. Trimming removed 10 bases from V and 6 bases from J; junction bases left unmatched: 10. In germline, CDR1 is LNHDA, CDR2 SQIVND (reference sequence). Sequencing input: PBMCs or T cells enriched from blood (not recorded which). The J gene is TRBJ1-2, the V gene TRBV19, with 8 bases identical to TRBD1. The clonotype originates from a woman in her forties or fifties who had been exposed to COVID-19. DNA of the CDR3: TGTGCCACCATGACAGGGGAAAGGAATGGCTACACCTTC. Protein: CATMTGERNGYTF.